These 21 T cell receptor beta chains originate from one sample sequenced in a study of cytomegalovirus exposure and HLA in healthy donors. PCR amplification relied on 60 Vbeta primers (plus 13 Jbeta primers). Sequencing was performed with immunoSEQ multiplex PCR; in TCRdb, only in-frame clones are kept and a portion is missing. The table includes approximately 75,000 clones, 65% to 70% detected once. The sample consisted of PBMCs. The receptors were sampled from a man aged 35 to 55 in good health and CMV-seropositive.

V is TRBV28 and J is TRBJ2-7; 12 bases line up with TRBD1. CDR3 size: 15 residues. Germline V CDR1 and CDR2: MDHEN, SYDVKM. The ends lost 3 bases at V and 7 bases at J; junction bases unmatched: 7. CDR3 coding DNA: TGTGCCAGCAGTTTTCCGGGACAGGGGGCGGAGGAGCAGTACTTC. It translates to CASSFPGQGAEEQYF.

This chain joins TRBV6-5 and TRBJ2-5, with D possibly TRBD2 on 6 matching bases. The germline V gene encodes CDR1 MNHEY and CDR2 SVGAGI. The CDR3 runs to 13 residues. Trimming removed 5 bases from V and 5 bases from J, with 12 bases in between. The CDR3 DNA reads as TGTGCCAGCAGTCACTACAGCGGGGAGACCCAGTACTTC. It encodes CASSHYSGETQYF.

With respect to this clone: This CDR3 fails to terminate in the conserved phenylalanine or tryptophan, so it likely reflects a read error. The V and J genes are TRBV7-9 and TRBJ1-2; D is unresolved. Between the trimmed V and J ends, which lost 4 bases and 9 bases, there was a span of 12 bases. The germline V gene encodes CDR1 SEHNR and CDR2 FQNEAQ (reference sequence). This CDR3 has 12 amino acids. The CDR3 spells CASSSIQLRYTS. The CDR3 coding sequence is TGTGCCAGCAGCTCCATACAGCTCCGCTACACCTCC.

The chain is built from TRBV15 and TRBJ1-5; D is uncertain. V was cut by 0 bases and J by 6 bases, with 15 bases left in between. The CDR3 contains 16 residues. Germline CDR1 reads LNHNV; CDR2 reads YYDKDF (reference sequence). The CDR3 sequence: CATSRDRGFILQPQHF. The CDR3 DNA sequence: TGTGCCACCAGCAGAGATCGCGGGTTCATCCTTCAGCCCCAGCATTTT. The full variable domain, completed using reference TRBV15 and TRBJ1-5, is DAMVIQNPRYQVTQFGKPVTLSCSQTLNHNVMYWYQQKSSQAPKLLFHYYDKDFNNEADTPDNFQSRRPNTSFCFLDIRSPGLGDTAMYLCATSRDRGFILQPQHFGDGTRLSIL.

CDR3 DNA: TGTGCCAGCACCGTCTGGGGGGACCGCTATGGCTACACCTTC. Its translation: CASTVWGDRYGYTF. V usage is TRBV6-6 and J usage is TRBJ1-2; tentatively, D is TRBD1 (5 bases). Trimming stripped 7 bases from V and 4 bases from J, with 16 bases between. CDR3 length: 14 residues. Germline CDR1 MNHNY, CDR2 SVGAGI (reference sequence).

V and J are TRBV19 and TRBJ2-3, with TRBD2 matching 8 bases. With 9 bases clipped from V and 0 bases from J, the junction kept 2 bases outside the gene matches. The CDR3 runs 13 residues. The V gene's germline CDR1 is LNHDA and CDR2 SQIVND (reference sequence). The CDR3 spells CASTSGSTDTQYF. The CDR3 DNA reads as TGTGCCAGCACTAGCGGAAGCACAGATACGCAGTATTTT.

The chain uses TRBV30 and TRBJ1-1, with D possibly matching TRBD1 (6 bases). The germline gives CDR1 GTSNPN, CDR2 SVGIG (reference sequence). The CDR3 spans 12 residues. Trimming cost V 5 bases and J 11 bases, with 18 bases left between them. CDR3 sequence (DNA): TGTGCCTGGGGCCGGGACACCTCGCAGGCTTTCTTT. It specifies CAWGRDTSQAFF.

The chain uses TRBV7-2 and TRBJ2-1; D possibly corresponds to TRBD1 (5 bases). The CDR3 loop spans 14 amino acids. V lost 5 bases and J 9 bases, leaving 17 bases between the germline ends. Germline loops: CDR1 SGHTA, CDR2 FQGNSA. CDR3 DNA sequence: TGTGCCAGCAGCAAGAGACAGATGGTTGGTGAGCAGTTCTTC. As protein: CASSKRQMVGEQFF.

The chain combines TRBV25-1 with TRBJ2-1; TRBD1 might be the D (5 bases). Trimming removed 8 bases from V and 6 bases from J, with 11 bases in between. CDR3 size: 12 residues. Germline loops: CDR1 MGHDK, CDR2 SYGVNS. CDR3 in amino acids: CASGATVNEQFF. The CDR3 DNA reads as TGTGCCAGCGGCGCGACAGTCAATGAGCAGTTCTTC.

The chain couples TRBV6-6 to TRBJ2-7; 9 bases are a match to TRBD2. The germline CDR1 and CDR2 sequences are MNHNY and SVGAGI (reference sequence). V was clipped by 7 bases and J by 6 bases; unmatched bases: 10. CDR3 size: 14 residues. The CDR3 DNA follows: TGTGCCAGCAAGGTAGGGACTAGCTCCCTCGAGCAGTACTTC. It codes for CASKVGTSSLEQYF.

V gene TRBV5-6 combines with J gene TRBJ2-7; D might be TRBD1 (6 bases). Germline CDR1 and CDR2: SGHDT and YYEEEE. Trimming cost V 4 bases and J 3 bases, with 14 bases left between them. The CDR3 extends over 14 amino acids. The CDR3 DNA sequence: TGTGCCAGCAGCCGAGGGACAATCCGCTACGAGCAGTACTTC. Translating it yields CASSRGTIRYEQYF.

Details on this clone: This CDR3 is also generated by other DNA sequences in the sample. V gene TRBV4-1 combines with J gene TRBJ1-2; the match to TRBD1 covers 11 bases. This CDR3 is 15 amino acids long. Unmatched junction bases numbered 6, after V lost 4 bases and J lost 5 bases. Germline V gives CDR1 MGHRA, CDR2 YSYEKL. CDR3 sequence reads: CASSPDRGPNYGYTF. The CDR3 nucleotides read TGCGCCAGCAGCCCGGACAGGGGGCCCAATTATGGCTACACCTTC.

J is TRBJ1-2 and V is TRBV5-1; 8 bases match TRBD1. V lost 4 bases, J lost 7 bases, and 6 bases stayed unmatched. From germline, CDR1 is SGHRS and CDR2 YFSETQ. CDR3 length equals 13 residues. This CDR3 reads CASSIPGQAGYTF. Written as DNA, the CDR3 is TGCGCCAGCAGCATTCCGGGACAGGCTGGCTACACCTTC.

Points on this clone: Since no conserved phenylalanine or tryptophan closes the CDR3, a read error is the likely cause. The chain has TRBV30 and TRBJ2-3, with 9 bases fitting TRBD1. V lost 3 bases and J lost 0; bases outside the gene matches: 4. Per germline, CDR1 GTSNPN and CDR2 SVGIG (reference sequence). This CDR3 contains 15 residues. The CDR3 bases are TGTGCCTGGAGCCGTGGGACAGGGAGCACAGATACGCAGTATGTT. This translates into CAWSRGTGSTDTQYV.

The chain uses TRBV5-4 and TRBJ2-2; D is undetermined. Germline CDR1 is SGHNT and CDR2 is YYREEE (reference sequence). The CDR3 has 14 residues. Trimming removed 4 bases from V and 1 base from J, with 8 bases in between. In nucleotides, the CDR3 is TGTGCCAGCAGCGTGGACGGGAACACCGGGGAGCTGTTTTTT. It encodes CASSVDGNTGELFF.

The rearrangement links TRBV7-2 to TRBJ1-4; unclear D gene. The CDR3 is 15 amino acids. CDR1 is SGHTA, CDR2 FQGNSA, per germline. V lost 1 base and J lost 0, with 6 bases in between. CDR3 coding DNA: TGTGCCAGCAGCTTAGTCTTTGCAACTAATGAAAAACTGTTTTTT. As protein: CASSLVFATNEKLFF.

The V and J genes are TRBV28 and TRBJ2-4; the match to TRBD2 covers 8 bases. CDR3 length: 17 amino acids. The germline V gene has CDR1 MDHEN and CDR2 SYDVKM. J lost 5 bases, V lost 2 bases, and 11 bases had no gene match. DNA for the CDR3: TGTGCCAGCAGTTTACGGGAGGGGTTGGGGGAACAAAACATTCAGTACTTC. As protein: CASSLREGLGEQNIQYF.

This clone turned up a few times. The J gene is TRBJ2-7, the V gene TRBV28, with D maybe TRBD2 (7 bases). Trimming removed 3 bases from V and 5 bases from J, with 11 bases in between. This CDR3 has 13 amino acids. From germline, CDR1 is MDHEN and CDR2 SYDVKM. Here the CDR3 reads CASSLGGADEQYF. In DNA, the CDR3 is TGTGCCAGCAGTTTGGGGGGGGCGGACGAGCAGTACTTC.

The gene calls are TRBV6-1 and TRBJ1-1; maybe TRBD1 (5 bases). Trimming removed 5 bases from V and 4 bases from J, with 11 bases in between. The CDR3 spans 13 residues. Germline CDR1 is MNHNS and CDR2 is SASEGT. This CDR3 is CASSQGVGTEAFF. CDR3 DNA sequence: TGTGCCAGCAGTCAGGGTGTGGGCACTGAAGCTTTCTTT.

The chain has TRBV11-2 and TRBJ2-5; D is undetermined. Germline V gene data show CDR1 as SGHAT and CDR2 as FQNNGV. The CDR3 is made up of 15 amino acids. Trimming took 4 bases from V and 5 from J, leaving 17 bases between them. The CDR3 bases are TGTGCCAGCAGCTCTCATTTCACCTCCCGGGAGACCCAGTACTTC. This sequence encodes CASSSHFTSRETQYF.

This chain joins TRBV2 and TRBJ2-7; TRBD2 matches 11 bases. The V gene end was trimmed by 3 bases and the J gene end by 0 bases; junction bases not matched to a gene: 10. CDR3 length: 18 amino acids. CDR1 and CDR2 from the germline V gene are SNHLY and FYNNEI. CDR3 loop: CASSEALAGGQSSYEQYF. The CDR3 DNA reads TGTGCCAGCAGTGAGGCTCTAGCGGGGGGACAAAGCTCCTACGAGCAGTACTTC.